Below, 20 T cell receptor beta chains from the same sample are listed, as sequenced in a study of tumor-infiltrating lymphocytes in oesophageal squamous cell carcinoma. In TCRdb, the PCR reads were re-called with MiXCR into one record per CDR3 protein. The table shows about 18,000 distinct CDR3 sequences, with approximately 39% occurring only once. Sequencing was done on a sample of esophageal tumor tissue. The receptors here all came from a male donor with esophageal squamous cell carcinoma.

V is TRBV7-2 and J is TRBJ2-1; weak D call: TRBD2 (5 bases). Germline V gives CDR1 SGHTA, CDR2 FQGNSA. Trimming removed 3 bases from V and 10 bases from J, with 7 bases in between. The CDR3 spans 11 residues. The chain's CDR3 is CASSLDLEQFF. The CDR3 DNA reads as TGTGCCAGCAGCTTGGACTTAGAGCAGTTCTTC.

The chain couples TRBV4-1 to TRBJ2-3, with TRBD2 matching 11 bases. Germline V gene sequence: CDR1 MGHRA, CDR2 YSYEKL. This CDR3 is built from 16 residues. V lost 4 bases, J lost 5 bases, and 8 bases stayed unmatched. The CDR3 DNA sequence: TGCGCCAGCAGCCCAACTAGCGGGGGAATTAGAGATACGCAGTATTTT. Protein product: CASSPTSGGIRDTQYF.

This clonotype has more than one count but fewer than ten. This rearrangement joins TRBV7-6 to TRBJ2-5; D is uncertain. The end of the DNA aligns better with TRBJ2-7, so the J call may be wrong. The CDR3 covers 12 residues. Germline V gives CDR1 SGHVS, CDR2 FNYEAQ. The CDR3 protein is CASSRSSYEQYF. CDR3 nucleotide sequence: TGTGCCAGCAGTCGGAGTTCCTACGAGCAGTACTTC.

The chain recombines TRBV7-9 with TRBJ2-3; D not resolved. Germline V CDR1 and CDR2: SEHNR, FQNEAQ (reference sequence). Trimming pared 3 bases from V and 4 bases from J, leaving 8 bases between. This CDR3 is 13 amino acids long. The CDR3, as DNA: TGTGCCAGCAGCTTGTGGGGTGCAGATACGCAGTATTTT. Protein sequence: CASSLWGADTQYF.

This clonotype was recorded many times. The V call is TRBV11-1, the J call TRBJ2-3; the match to TRBD2 covers 8 bases. The CDR3 spans 16 residues. Germline values: CDR1 SGHAT, CDR2 FQDESV (reference sequence). V dropped 3 bases and J dropped 1; count of bases not matched to a gene: 6. The CDR3 DNA reads as TGTGCCAGCAGCTTGGAGCCGGGACTAGGCACAGATACGCAGTATTTT. Its translation: CASSLEPGLGTDTQYF. Full variable domain (missing parts from reference TRBV11-1 and TRBJ2-3): EAEVAQSPRYKITEKSQAVAFWCDPISGHATLYWYRQILGQGPELLVQFQDESVVDDSQLPKDRFSAERLKGVDSTLKIQPAELGDSAMYLCASSLEPGLGTDTQYFGPGTRLTVL.

The rearrangement links TRBV7-2 to TRBJ2-5; D is unclear. Germline assignment: CDR1 SGHTA and CDR2 FQGNSA. CDR3 length: 14 amino acids. Between the trimmed V and J ends, which lost 3 bases and 11 bases, there was a span of 19 bases. CDR3 protein: CASSFVLGTDTQYF. CDR3 nucleotides: TGTGCCAGCAGCTTTGTACTTGGCACAGATACGCAGTACTTC.

The chain joins TRBV7-2 to TRBJ2-7; a possible D gene is TRBD1 (5 bases). The J call may be in error: the DNA end matches TRBJ1-1 better. Germline loops: CDR1 SGHTA, CDR2 FQGNSA. The CDR3 is 14 amino acids. The CDR3 DNA sequence: TGTGCCAGCAGTTTTAATCACAGGTCTAATGAAGCTTTCTTT. This translates into CASSFNHRSNEAFF.

This sequence joins TRBV7-2 and TRBJ2-6; possible D gene TRBD2, 5 bases. V shed 5 bases and J shed 0 bases, with 5 bases lying between them. Germline values: CDR1 SGHTA, CDR2 FQGNSA. The CDR3 totals 14 residues. The CDR3 region has the DNA TGTGCCAGCAGCCGGGACTCTGGGGCCAACGTCCTGACTTTC. Protein sequence: CASSRDSGANVLTF. Full variable domain (outside the CDR3, taken from reference TRBV7-2 and TRBJ2-6): GAGVSQSPSNKVTEKGKDVELRCDPISGHTALYWYRQSLGQGLEFLIYFQGNSAPDKSGLPSDRFSAERTGGSVSTLTIQRTQQEDSAVYLCASSRDSGANVLTFGAGSRLTVL.

This clonotype was detected only a few times. This rearrangement joins TRBV2 to TRBJ2-5, with D perhaps TRBD2 (5 bases). TRBJ2-7 matches the DNA end more closely, so the J call is doubtful. Looked up from germline, CDR1 is SNHLY and CDR2 is FYNNEI. CDR3 size: 11 residues. In DNA form, the CDR3 reads TGTGCCAGCGGCCGAGGGTACGAGCAGTACTTC. It encodes CASGRGYEQYF.

The sample holds many counts of this clonotype. A much larger clone lies a single base off, so this may be a read error. The chain links TRBV7-7 to TRBJ2-3, with a tentative D call TRBD1 (6 bases). Germline assignment: CDR1 SSHAT and CDR2 FNYEAQ (reference sequence). The CDR3 totals 14 residues. The CDR3: CASSLTGSTGELYF. The CDR3, as DNA: TGTGCTAGCAGCTTAACAGGGAGCACCGGGGAGCTGTATTTT.

This clonotype was seen only a few times. J is TRBJ2-3 and V is TRBV6-6, with 11 bases aligning to TRBD2. CDR1 is MNHNY, CDR2 SVGAGI, per germline (reference sequence). V shed 0 bases and J 0 bases; nucleotides not matched to a gene: 8. The CDR3 runs 19 residues. The CDR3 DNA follows: TGTGCCAGCAGTTACTCAGGGACTAGCGGCCCCACTAGCACAGATACGCAGTATTTT. Translated, it gives CASSYSGTSGPTSTDTQYF.

This clonotype was counted between two and nine times. A much larger clone lies a single base off, so this may be a read error. The chain recombines TRBV7-9 with TRBJ2-1; 9 bases map to TRBD2. J gave up 10 bases and V 5 bases, and 12 bases lay outside the gene matches. This CDR3 region has 15 residues. Germline lookup yields CDR1 SEHNR and CDR2 FQNEAQ (reference sequence). As DNA, the CDR3 is TGTGCCAGCAGCCCCCTAGCTAGCGGGGATTACGAGCAGTTCTTC. Amino acids: CASSPLASGDYEQFF.

This clonotype was observed a handful of times. The chain couples TRBV7-2 to TRBJ2-1; TRBD1 aligns across 9 bases. Matching the DNA end better, TRBJ2-7 makes the J call doubtful. CDR1 and CDR2 (germline): SGHTA, FQGNSA. This CDR3 region has 13 residues. The CDR3 sequence is CASSRTGVYEQYF. The CDR3, as DNA: TGTGCCAGCAGCCGGACAGGGGTTTACGAGCAGTACTTC.

The chain links TRBV12-3 or TRBV12-4 to TRBJ1-4, with 7 bases matching TRBD1. There are 14 residues in the CDR3. Losses at the gene ends were 5 bases for V and 5 bases for J; bases not matched to a gene: 5. CDR3 bases: TGTGCCAGCAGTCGGGACAGCTCGAATGAAAAACTGTTTTTT. Its translation is CASSRDSSNEKLFF.

This clonotype occurred many times. This rearrangement joins TRBV6-1 to TRBJ1-5; D is uncertain. The CDR3 extends over 13 amino acids. The germline CDR1 and CDR2 sequences are MNHNS and SASEGT. The ends were cut back, 5 bases at V and 3 bases at J, with 8 bases in the middle. The CDR3: CASSFDTNQPQHF. In nucleotides, the CDR3 is TGTGCCAGCAGTTTCGACACCAATCAGCCCCAGCATTTT.

The chain is built from TRBV7-2 and TRBJ2-5; 7 nucleotides align to TRBD1. The germline CDR1 and CDR2 sequences are SGHTA and FQGNSA. V was clipped by 2 bases and J by 4 bases; unmatched bases: 10. CDR3 length equals 16 residues. CDR3 bases: TGTGCCAGCAGCTTATCCGGGACAGAGAGGGGAGAGACCCAGTACTTC. This codes for CASSLSGTERGETQYF.

This chain joins TRBV7-2 and TRBJ1-3; D gene ambiguous. Trimming left V 0 bases short and J 2 bases short, with 8 bases between. The germline CDR1 and CDR2 sequences are SGHTA and FQGNSA. The CDR3 has 15 residues. The CDR3 bases are TGTGCCAGCAGCTTAGCCGGGCCCCCTGGAAACACCATATATTTT. Protein product: CASSLAGPPGNTIYF.

This clonotype was found many times. The J gene is TRBJ2-1, the V gene TRBV10-3; 14 bases agree with TRBD2. The germline V gene has CDR1 ENHRY and CDR2 SYGVKD. J lost 7 bases, V lost 8 bases, and 1 base had no gene match. The CDR3 runs 13 residues. In nucleotides, the CDR3 is TGTGCCATCGGACTAGCGGGAGGTAATGAGCAGTTCTTC. Protein: CAIGLAGGNEQFF.

This clonotype was found many times. The V and J genes are TRBV5-6 and TRBJ2-7; D might be TRBD1 (6 bases). From germline, CDR1 is SGHDT and CDR2 YYEEEE. V was pared by 4 bases and J by 2 bases, with 13 bases between. The CDR3 consists of 14 residues. The CDR3 DNA follows: TGTGCCAGCAGCACCTTCGGGGACACCTACGAGCAGTACTTC. Encoded protein: CASSTFGDTYEQYF.

This clonotype was recorded only once. The J gene is TRBJ2-3, the V gene TRBV5-1; TRBD2 might be the D (5 bases). In germline, CDR1 is SGHRS, CDR2 YFSETQ. The CDR3 totals 15 residues. The germline V and J ends were trimmed by 1 base and 4 bases, with 13 bases remaining between them. CDR3: CASSLFSEGADTQYF. DNA of the CDR3: TGCGCCAGCAGCTTGTTTAGCGAGGGAGCAGATACGCAGTATTTT.